A selection of T cell receptor beta chains follows, all from one sample in a study of persistence of HIV-infected CD4 T cells. Using immunoSEQ multiplex PCR, the repertoire was profiled, and TCRdb retains in-frame clones only, with some absent. The sample includes fewer than 30,000 clones, 82% of them seen just once. What these receptors recognize is not known. The material sequenced was CD4+ T cells sorted from PBMCs after approximately 20-hour stimulation, taken from a patient who received antiretroviral therapy. The receptors stem from an adult man with HIV who was CMV-seropositive. Each CDR3 is given with its conserved first and last residue. The D gene is left open where the match is weak. The size of a clone is reported for some rows only, either as once, few or many, or as a class for expanded clones.

d_call,v_call,cdr3_length,j_call,clone_size,cdr3_aa,cdr3_nt
TRBD2,TRBV7-9,17,TRBJ2-1,.,CASSSDPGLAGYNEQFF,TGTGCCAGCAGCTCAGACCCCGGACTAGCGGGGTACAATGAGCAGTTCTTC
TRBD1,TRBV12-5,16,TRBJ1-4,.,CASGLGQGVTNEKLFF,TGTGCTAGTGGTTTGGGACAGGGTGTAACTAATGAAAAACTGTTTTTT
.,TRBV6-1,15,TRBJ2-2,.,CASSEAVANTGELFF,TGTGCCAGCAGTGAAGCGGTAGCGAACACCGGGGAGCTGTTTTTT
.,TRBV2,13,TRBJ1-1,.,CAASRQVNTEAFF,TGTGCCGCATCGAGACAGGTGAACACTGAAGCTTTCTTT
.,TRBV6-5,12,TRBJ1-1,.,CASKQGGTEAFF,TGTGCCAGCAAGCAGGGAGGCACTGAAGCTTTCTTT
TRBD1,TRBV19,13,TRBJ2-7,.,CASSPGGDDEQYF,TGTGCCAGTAGTCCAGGGGGCGACGACGAGCAGTACTTC
TRBD1,TRBV6-5,15,TRBJ1-2,.,CASSSGTDQFYGYTF,TGTGCCAGCAGTTCGGGGACAGACCAATTCTATGGCTACACCTTC
.,TRBV4-1,17,TRBJ1-6,once,CASSQEEVSSYNSPLHF,TGCGCCAGCAGCCAAGAGGAGGTGAGCTCCTATAATTCACCCCTCCACTTT
.,TRBV12-3/TRBV12-4,13,TRBJ1-1,few,CASSLEVPAEAFF,TGTGCCAGCAGTTTAGAGGTCCCGGCTGAAGCTTTCTTT
.,TRBV29-1,14,TRBJ1-5,.,CSVEAGVAGQPQHF,TGCAGCGTTGAGGCAGGGGTAGCAGGTCAGCCCCAGCATTTT
TRBD1,TRBV7-2,16,TRBJ2-7,.,CASSSRDRGLLYEQYF,TGTGCCAGCAGCTCCCGGGACAGGGGGCTTCTCTACGAGCAGTACTTC
.,TRBV6-5,11,TRBJ1-5,.,CASGGDQPQHF,TGTGCCAGCGGGGGGGATCAGCCCCAGCATTTT
TRBD1,TRBV6-5,15,TRBJ1-6,.,CASSYRTGQNSPLHF,TGTGCCAGCAGTTACCGGACAGGGCAGAATTCACCCCTCCACTTT
.,TRBV28,10,TRBJ2-7,.,CASGVYEQYF,TGTGCCAGCGGAGTGTACGAGCAGTACTTC
.,TRBV7-2,15,TRBJ2-7,once,CASSLGVAGRGIPYF,TGTGCCAGCAGCTTAGGGGTTGCGGGGCGAGGAATTCCGTACTTC
.,TRBV12-2,16,TRBJ2-1,.,CASRSRVSGGFKEQFF,TGTGCAAGTCGCTCTAGGGTCAGCGGGGGGTTCAAGGAGCAGTTCTTC
TRBD1,TRBV30,12,TRBJ1-1,.,CATRQGNTEAFF,TGTGCCACTAGACAGGGCAACACTGAAGCTTTCTTT
.,TRBV9,14,TRBJ1-2,few,CASSSTRANYGYTF,TGTGCCAGCAGCTCCACACGGGCGAACTATGGCTACACCTTC
.,TRBV12-5,14,TRBJ2-1,.,CASCQGLSYNEQFF,TGTGCTAGTTGTCAGGGGCTGTCCTACAATGAGCAGTTCTTC
.,TRBV24-1,16,TRBJ2-3,.,CATSDPNSGTGDTQYF,TGTGCCACCAGTGACCCCAATAGCGGTACCGGAGATACGCAGTATTTT
TRBD2,TRBV5-4,17,TRBJ2-1,.,CASSPSGGDFSYNEQFF,TGTGCCAGCAGTCCCAGCGGGGGGGATTTCTCCTACAATGAGCAGTTCTTC
TRBD2,TRBV2,13,TRBJ2-1,.,CASGRGSYNEQFF,TGTGCCAGCGGGCGGGGGTCATACAATGAGCAGTTCTTC
.,TRBV28,17,TRBJ1-2,.,CASTPGGAGTYGYGYTF,TGTGCCAGCACCCCTGGGGGGGCAGGGACCTATGGCTATGGCTACACCTTC
TRBD1,TRBV6-5,13,TRBJ2-7,.,CASCRDRVYEQYF,TGTGCCAGCTGCCGGGACAGGGTTTACGAGCAGTACTTC
TRBD2,TRBV7-8,15,TRBJ2-3,.,CASSLSGGAPDTQYF,TGTGCCAGCAGCCTTAGCGGGGGGGCCCCTGATACGCAGTATTTT
TRBD1,TRBV11-3,15,TRBJ2-7,.,CASSRGADRVHEQYF,TGTGCCAGCAGCCGCGGGGCGGACAGGGTCCACGAGCAGTACTTC
.,TRBV28,15,TRBJ1-2,.,CASSGDLSGRYGYTF,TGTGCCAGCAGTGGGGACCTTTCAGGGCGGTATGGCTACACCTTC
.,TRBV6-4,16,TRBJ2-2,few,CASSEVQVPNTGELFF,TGTGCCAGCAGTGAGGTCCAGGTCCCGAACACCGGGGAGCTGTTTTTT
.,TRBV5-8,14,TRBJ2-6,.,CASTRGSGANVLTF,TGTGCCAGCACCCGGGGCTCTGGGGCCAACGTCCTGACTTTC
TRBD1,TRBV7-2,15,TRBJ1-3,.,CASSSQGAGGNTIYF,TGTGCCAGCAGCTCCCAGGGGGCCGGGGGAAACACCATATATTTT
.,TRBV28,14,TRBJ1-2,few,CASSLVGQNYGYTF,TGTGCCAGCAGTTTGGTCGGACAGAACTATGGCTACACCTTC
.,TRBV6-5,12,TRBJ2-1,.,CASRRRVMEQFF,TGTGCCAGCAGGCGCAGGGTCATGGAGCAGTTCTTC
TRBD2,TRBV2,15,TRBJ2-2,.,CASGLAGGRTGELFF,TGTGCCAGCGGACTAGCGGGGGGGAGGACCGGGGAGCTGTTTTTT
.,TRBV5-1,14,TRBJ1-4,.,CASSFGATNEKLFF,TGCGCCAGCAGCTTCGGAGCAACTAATGAAAAACTGTTTTTT
.,TRBV3-1/TRBV3-2,14,TRBJ1-3,.,CASSQEPPGNTIYF,TGTGCCAGCAGCCAAGAACCTCCTGGAAACACCATATATTTT
TRBD2,TRBV7-2,14,TRBJ2-7,.,CASSLGDYSSEQYF,TGTGCCAGCAGCTTAGGGGACTATTCTAGTGAGCAGTACTTC
.,TRBV2,15,TRBJ1-2,.,CASRETDTSYGRPTF,TGTGCCAGCAGGGAGACGGATACCAGTTATGGAAGGCCCACCTTC
.,TRBV2,15,TRBJ1-4,.,CASSESEATNEKLFF,TGTGCCAGCAGTGAAAGCGAAGCAACTAATGAAAAACTGTTTTTT
.,TRBV5-1,14,TRBJ2-2,.,CASSLGPYTGELFF,TGCGCCAGCAGCCTGGGGCCTTACACCGGGGAGCTGTTTTTT
.,TRBV30,15,TRBJ2-7,.,CAWAPSSWGSYEQYF,TGTGCCTGGGCACCCTCCTCCTGGGGTTCCTACGAGCAGTACTTC
.,TRBV15,14,TRBJ1-6,once,CATSDTLGDSPLHF,TGTGCCACCAGCGACACCCTCGGGGATTCACCCCTCCACTTT
TRBD2,TRBV6-4,14,TRBJ2-1,.,CASSTAGGHNDQFF,TGTGCCAGCAGTACCGCGGGGGGTCACAATGATCAGTTCTTC
.,TRBV28,11,TRBJ2-7,.,CASSPRYEQYF,TGTGCCAGCAGCCCTCGGTACGAGCAGTACTTC
TRBD1,TRBV6-4,12,TRBJ1-4,.,CATPDRDEKLFF,TGTGCCACCCCGGACAGGGATGAAAAACTGTTTTTT
.,TRBV7-9,14,TRBJ1-4,.,CASSGGHRNEKLFF,TGTGCCAGCAGTGGGGGGCACCGTAATGAAAAACTGTTTTTT
TRBD2,TRBV29-1,15,TRBJ2-3,.,CSARTSGGVTDTQYF,TGCAGCGCCCGGACTAGCGGGGGGGTCACAGATACGCAGTATTTT
.,TRBV28,14,TRBJ1-1,.,CASRPRSSNTEAFF,TGTGCCAGCAGACCCAGAAGCTCGAACACTGAAGCTTTCTTT
.,TRBV28,14,TRBJ1-6,.,CASSRTAVDSPLHF,TGTGCCAGCAGTAGGACAGCGGTGGATTCACCCCTCCACTTT
.,TRBV9,16,TRBJ2-3,.,CASSVLGRGLTDTQYF,TGTGCCAGCAGCGTTCTAGGACGGGGGCTCACAGATACGCAGTATTTT
.,TRBV18,13,TRBJ2-2,.,CASSATWPGELFF,TGTGCCAGCTCAGCGACTTGGCCCGGGGAGCTGTTTTTT
TRBD1,TRBV25-1,15,TRBJ2-2,.,CASSEQGVKKGELFF,TGTGCCAGCAGTGAGCAGGGGGTGAAAAAGGGGGAGCTGTTTTTT
.,TRBV28,14,TRBJ1-2,once,CASSLGESNYGYTF,TGTGCCAGCAGTTTAGGGGAGTCTAACTATGGCTACACCTTC